Below, 18 T cell receptor beta chains from the same sample are listed, as sequenced in a study of shared clonotypes between healthy human individuals. Sequencing was performed with immunoSEQ multiplex PCR; in TCRdb, only in-frame clones are kept and a portion is missing. The repertoire includes some 2.1 million clones, around 93% of them detected once, and around 1.8% sits in the top ten. CD45RO negativity and positive selection for CCR7 defined naive CD8 cells, a population that excluded terminally differentiated effector memory CD45RA+ cells. Sample: naive CD8+ T cells from PBMCs. These TCRs come from a man between 18 and 29 years old in good health. Some clones in this sample may be carry-over from other donors' samples.

The chain carries TRBV6-6 and TRBJ2-2; D remains ambiguous. This CDR3 spans 14 amino acids. Germline lookup yields CDR1 MNHNY and CDR2 SVGAGI (reference sequence). V was cut by 5 bases and J by 5 bases, with 12 bases left in between. This CDR3 is CASSNLPSTGELFF. In DNA, the CDR3 is TGTGCCAGCAGTAACCTACCGAGTACCGGGGAGCTGTTTTTT.

V and J are TRBV13 and TRBJ2-1; 9 positions agree with TRBD1. This CDR3 contains 15 residues. Trimming removed 5 bases from V and 6 bases from J; junction bases left unmatched: 8. Per germline, CDR1 PRHDT and CDR2 FYEKMQ (reference sequence). The CDR3 nucleotides are TGTGCCAGCAGCATGCCGGGACAGGGACCCAATGAGCAGTTCTTC. Translated: CASSMPGQGPNEQFF. Using reference TRBV13 and TRBJ2-1 for the parts outside the CDR3, the full variable domain is AAGVIQSPRHLIKEKRETATLKCYPIPRHDTVYWYQQGPGQDPQFLISFYEKMQSDKGSIPDRFSAQQFSDYHSELNMSSLELGDSALYFCASSMPGQGPNEQFFGPGTRLTVL.

The V gene is TRBV19, the J gene TRBJ1-5; D unresolved. V dropped 5 bases and J dropped 0 bases, with 11 bases sitting between them. The V gene's germline CDR1 is LNHDA and CDR2 SQIVND (reference sequence). The CDR3 has 15 residues. CDR3 bases: TGTGCCAGTAGTCCCCATTACCTTAGCAATCAGCCCCAGCATTTT. Translating it yields CASSPHYLSNQPQHF.

This sequence joins TRBV6-6 and TRBJ1-4; D remains unclear. The germline CDR1 and CDR2 sequences are MNHNY and SVGAGI (reference sequence). V gave up 5 bases and J gave up 11 bases, with 15 bases separating them. This CDR3 has 13 amino acids. The DNA of the CDR3 is TGTGCCAGCAGTCCCATATTAATGACGAAACTGTTTTTT. This sequence encodes CASSPILMTKLFF.

The rearrangement links TRBV28 to TRBJ2-2, with unresolved D. Trimming removed 4 bases at V and 3 bases at J, with 15 bases between. The CDR3 covers 16 residues. The germline CDR1 and CDR2 sequences are MDHEN and SYDVKM. This chain's CDR3 is CASSSPRTGHTGELFF. CDR3 nucleotides: TGTGCCAGCAGTTCCCCCCGGACGGGCCACACCGGGGAGCTGTTTTTT.

This chain links TRBV5-1 with TRBJ1-1, with D hard to call. The germline CDR1 and CDR2 sequences are SGHRS and YFSETQ. CDR3 length: 15 amino acids. V was trimmed by 2 bases and J by 0 bases, leaving 11 bases between them. This CDR3 reads CASSFLVSMNTEAFF. In DNA, the CDR3 is TGCGCCAGCAGCTTTTTGGTGAGCATGAACACTGAAGCTTTCTTT.

This clone was picked up one time. The chain employs TRBV11-2 and TRBJ2-5, with D unresolved. The CDR3 covers 15 residues. Germline V CDR1 and CDR2: SGHAT, FQNNGV. Trimming stripped 0 bases from V and 5 bases from J, with 13 bases between. Written as DNA, the CDR3 is TGTGCCAGCAGCTTAGAGACATCCCTAGGGGAGACCCAGTACTTC. Protein: CASSLETSLGETQYF.

V usage is TRBV14 and J usage is TRBJ1-5, with D unclear. The germline V and J ends were trimmed by 3 bases and 6 bases, with 9 bases remaining between them. Germline lookup yields CDR1 SGHDN and CDR2 FVKESK. The CDR3 sequence is 13 residues long. The CDR3 loop reads CASSQGSSQPQHF. Written as DNA, the CDR3 is TGTGCCAGCAGCCAGGGGTCGAGTCAGCCCCAGCATTTT.

The chain is built from TRBV27 and TRBJ2-7; maybe TRBD1 (6 bases). Between the trimmed V and J ends, which lost 5 bases and 0 bases, there was a span of 14 bases. There are 15 residues in the CDR3. The germline V gene has CDR1 MNHEY and CDR2 SMNVEV (reference sequence). The CDR3 protein is CASSPWTDISYEQYF. The CDR3 DNA reads as TGTGCCAGCAGTCCCTGGACAGATATCTCCTACGAGCAGTACTTC.

The rearrangement joins TRBV19 to TRBJ2-5; TRBD1 might be the D (5 bases). The CDR3 loop spans 14 amino acids. Germline CDR1 and CDR2: LNHDA and SQIVND (reference sequence). Trimming stripped 2 bases from V and 5 bases from J, with 12 bases between. CDR3 sequence: CASSIPGWAETQYF. In DNA, the CDR3 is TGTGCCAGTAGTATACCAGGGTGGGCTGAGACCCAGTACTTC.

The chain has TRBV29-1 and TRBJ1-2; 8 nucleotides agree with TRBD1. V lost 7 bases to trimming and J lost 8 bases; unmatched junction nucleotides: 9. This CDR3 is built from 12 residues. The germline V gene has CDR1 SQVTM and CDR2 ANQGSEA. The CDR3 DNA reads as TGCAGCGACAGCCAGGGGGCGCGAGGCTACACCTTC. It specifies CSDSQGARGYTF.

This clone was recorded only once. V gene TRBV7-8 combines with J gene TRBJ2-4; tentatively, D is TRBD2 (5 bases). Germline CDR1 reads SGHVS; CDR2 reads FQNEAQ. V shed 0 bases and J shed 0 bases, with 12 bases lying between them. The CDR3 has 17 residues. This CDR3 reads CASSLAGIAIAKNIQYF. The CDR3 region has the DNA TGTGCCAGCAGCTTAGCCGGGATCGCAATAGCCAAAAACATTCAGTACTTC.

This chain uses TRBV4-1 with TRBJ1-4; maybe TRBD1 (5 bases). The CDR3 consists of 17 residues. The V gene's germline CDR1 is MGHRA and CDR2 YSYEKL. V lost 1 base and J lost 0, with 12 bases in between. The CDR3 loop reads CASSQVLREATNEKLFF. The CDR3 coding sequence is TGCGCCAGCAGCCAAGTGCTCAGGGAAGCAACTAATGAAAAACTGTTTTTT.

The chain uses TRBV27 and TRBJ1-2; D gene ambiguous. Germline V lookup: CDR1 MNHEY, CDR2 SMNVEV (reference sequence). Deletions cut 2 bases from V and 4 bases from J, with 14 bases between. The CDR3 has 15 residues. The CDR3 nucleotides are TGTGCCAGCAGTTTAGGCTCATCAACACCCTATGGCTACACCTTC. Translating it yields CASSLGSSTPYGYTF.

The CDR3 bases are TGTGCCAGCAGTGTATATCCGTATAGCAATCAGCCCCAGCATTTT. As protein: CASSVYPYSNQPQHF. V usage is TRBV27 and J usage is TRBJ1-5; D unresolved. CDR1 MNHEY and CDR2 SMNVEV come from the germline V gene (reference sequence). Trimming shortened V by 5 bases and J by 0 bases, and 11 bases separated the two germline ends. The length of the CDR3 is 15 residues.

The chain couples TRBV10-2 to TRBJ2-3; TRBD2 might be the D (5 bases). The CDR3 length is 16 residues. V was clipped by 3 bases and J by 0 bases, with 13 bases between them. Per the germline V gene, CDR1 is WSHSY and CDR2 is SAAADI. CDR3 in amino acids: CASSDFAGLSTDTQYF. The CDR3, as DNA: TGCGCCAGCAGTGATTTCGCGGGCCTAAGCACAGATACGCAGTATTTT.

This chain connects TRBV5-1 to TRBJ2-7; D may be TRBD1 (7 bases). This CDR3 is 15 amino acids long. Germline loops: CDR1 SGHRS, CDR2 YFSETQ. V gave up 4 bases and J gave up 1 base, with 15 bases separating them. CDR3 coding DNA: TGCGCCAGCAGCGCTTACAGGGGACTTTCCTACGAGCAGTACTTC. Protein sequence: CASSAYRGLSYEQYF.

The chain is built from TRBV28 and TRBJ2-7; 7 positions match TRBD2. CDR1 is MDHEN and CDR2 is SYDVKM in the germline V gene. V lost 3 bases to trimming and J lost 2 bases; unmatched junction nucleotides: 10. The CDR3 has 16 amino acids. The CDR3 sequence: CASSFPREVSPYEQYF. The CDR3 DNA reads TGTGCCAGCAGTTTCCCCCGGGAGGTCTCCCCCTACGAGCAGTACTTC. Drawing the rest from reference TRBV28 and TRBJ2-7, the complete variable domain is DVKVTQSSRYLVKRTGEKVFLECVQDMDHENMFWYRQDPGLGLRLIYFSYDVKMKEKGDIPEGYSVSREKKERFSLILESASTNQTSMYLCASSFPREVSPYEQYFGPGTRLTVT.